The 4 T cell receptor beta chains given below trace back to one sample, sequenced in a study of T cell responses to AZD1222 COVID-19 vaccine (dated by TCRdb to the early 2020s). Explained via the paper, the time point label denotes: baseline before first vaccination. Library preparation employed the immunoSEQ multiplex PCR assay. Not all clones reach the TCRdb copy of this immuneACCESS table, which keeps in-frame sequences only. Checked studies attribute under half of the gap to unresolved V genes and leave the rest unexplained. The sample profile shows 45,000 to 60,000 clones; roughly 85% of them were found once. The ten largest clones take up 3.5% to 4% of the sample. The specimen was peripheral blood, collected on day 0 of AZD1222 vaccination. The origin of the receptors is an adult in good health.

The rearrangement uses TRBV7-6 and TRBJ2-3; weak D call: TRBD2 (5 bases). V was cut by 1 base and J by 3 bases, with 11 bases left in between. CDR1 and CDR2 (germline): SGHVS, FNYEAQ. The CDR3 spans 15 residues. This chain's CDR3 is CASSLDAGGTDTQYF. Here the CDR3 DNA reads TGTGCCAGCAGCTTAGATGCGGGTGGGACAGATACGCAGTATTTT. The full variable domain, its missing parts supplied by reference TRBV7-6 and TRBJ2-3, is GAGVSQSPRYKVTKRGQDVALRCDPISGHVSLYWYRQALGQGPEFLTYFNYEAQQDKSGLPNDRFSAERPEGSISTLTIQRTEQRDSAMYRCASSLDAGGTDTQYFGPGTRLTVL.

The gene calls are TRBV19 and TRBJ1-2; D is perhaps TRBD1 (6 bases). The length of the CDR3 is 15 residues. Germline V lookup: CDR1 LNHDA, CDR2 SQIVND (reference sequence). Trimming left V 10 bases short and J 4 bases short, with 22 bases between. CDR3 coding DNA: TGTGCCACTTCCAATGGTGGACAGTTGATCTATGGCTACACCTTC. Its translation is CATSNGGQLIYGYTF. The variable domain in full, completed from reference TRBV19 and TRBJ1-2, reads DGGITQSPKYLFRKEGQNVTLSCEQNLNHDAMYWYRQDPGQGLRLIYYSQIVNDFQKGDIAEGYSVSREKKESFPLTVTSAQKNPTAFYLCATSNGGQLIYGYTFGSGTRLTVV.

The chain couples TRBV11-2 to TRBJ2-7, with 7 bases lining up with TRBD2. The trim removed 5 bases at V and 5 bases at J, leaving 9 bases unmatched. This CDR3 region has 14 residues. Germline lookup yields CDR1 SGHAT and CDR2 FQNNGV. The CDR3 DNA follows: TGTGCCAGCAGCAGTAGCGGGCCATCCCACGAGCAGTACTTC. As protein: CASSSSGPSHEQYF. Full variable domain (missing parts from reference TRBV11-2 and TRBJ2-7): EAGVAQSPRYKIIEKRQSVAFWCNPISGHATLYWYQQILGQGPKLLIQFQNNGVVDDSQLPKDRFSAERLKGVDSTLKIQPAKLEDSAVYLCASSSSGPSHEQYFGPGTRLTVT.

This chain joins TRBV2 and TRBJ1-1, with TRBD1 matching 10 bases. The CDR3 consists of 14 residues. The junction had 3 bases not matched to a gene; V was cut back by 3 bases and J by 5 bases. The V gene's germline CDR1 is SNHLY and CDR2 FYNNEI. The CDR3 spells CASSEDRGITEAFF. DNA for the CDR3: TGTGCCAGCAGTGAGGACAGGGGGATTACTGAAGCTTTCTTT.